This T cell receptor (beta chain) was observed in a study of cytomegalovirus exposure and HLA in healthy donors. About the study: Previous work identified 90 million to 130 million unique TCR beta sequences from 150 million to 200 million T cells.

Amplification used 60 Vbeta primers and 13 Jbeta primers. Profiling relied on immunoSEQ multiplex PCR, and the TCRdb table lists in-frame clones only, not all of them. The sample includes 150,000 to 200,000 clones, approximately 80% of them seen just once. Study observations and caveats: Later analysis suggested most CMV-associated TCR beta chains were HLA-restricted.

With respect to this clone: The antigen remains undetermined.

With 6 bases removed from V and 0 bases from J, the gap between germline ends came to 11 bases. Germline loops: CDR1 MNHNS, CDR2 SASEGT. CDR3 length equals 14 residues. Sequencing was done on a sample of PBMCs. The genes are TRBV6-1 and TRBJ1-2; D may be TRBD1 (6 bases). The sequence derives from a woman aged 45-65 years in good health and CMV-seronegative. CDR3 amino acids: CASRLTGTNYGYTF. CDR3 nucleotides: TGTGCCAGCAGACTGACAGGAACTAACTATGGCTACACCTTC.